This TCR beta chain derives from a study of T cells of healthy individuals. Many counts were recorded for this clonotype. TCRdb itself ran the 5' RACE reads through MiXCR, one entry per CDR3 protein. The sample shows around 90,000 distinct CDR3 sequences, approximately 5.4% of them seen only once. Germline assignment: CDR1 MNHEY and CDR2 SMNVEV (reference sequence). Between the trimmed V and J ends, which lost 5 bases and 5 bases, there was a span of 21 bases. The CDR3 sequence is 16 residues long. This sequence was found in a female donor in good health. This chain links TRBV27 with TRBJ1-1; a possible D gene is TRBD1 (6 bases). CDR3 in amino acids: CASSPSSTGWETEAFF. CDR3 coding DNA: TGTGCCAGCAGTCCCAGCTCTACAGGGTGGGAGACTGAAGCTTTCTTT.